This paragraph covers one T cell receptor beta chain sequence. This entry comes from a study of blood T cell repertoires in COVID-19. Study information: T cells, B-cell-depleted T cells, or PBMCs supplied cDNA or gDNA.

Germline lookup yields CDR1 MNHNY and CDR2 SVGAGI (reference sequence). This CDR3 has 17 amino acids. V lost 7 bases to trimming and J lost 3 bases; unmatched junction nucleotides: 12. Clones were read by immunoSEQ multiplex PCR, and TCRdb kept only the in-frame ones, dropping some. The sample includes fewer than 60,000 clones, approximately 80% seen only once; the top ten take approximately 24%. This receptor was obtained from a human donor in a cohort sampled during active COVID-19. The V call is TRBV6-6, the J call TRBJ2-2, with TRBD1 matching 9 bases. Sequences were obtained from peripheral blood. The CDR3 region is CASTRDRVGLDTGELFF. The CDR3 nucleotides read TGTGCCAGCACTCGGGACAGGGTAGGCTTGGACACCGGGGAGCTGTTTTTT.